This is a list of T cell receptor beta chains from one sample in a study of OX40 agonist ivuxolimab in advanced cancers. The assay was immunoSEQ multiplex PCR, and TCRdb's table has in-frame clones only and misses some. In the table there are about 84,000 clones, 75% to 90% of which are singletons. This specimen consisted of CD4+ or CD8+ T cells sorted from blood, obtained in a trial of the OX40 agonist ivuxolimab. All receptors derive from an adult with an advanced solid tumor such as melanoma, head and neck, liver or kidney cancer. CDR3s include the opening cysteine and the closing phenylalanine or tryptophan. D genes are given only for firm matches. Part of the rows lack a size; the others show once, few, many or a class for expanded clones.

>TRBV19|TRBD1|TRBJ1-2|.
CASSIPQGAEGYTF
TGTGCCAGTAGTATCCCACAGGGGGCGGAAGGCTATACCTTC
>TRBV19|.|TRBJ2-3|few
CASSINPAFSTDTQYF
TGTGCCAGTAGTATTAACCCAGCCTTTAGCACAGATACGCAGTATTTT
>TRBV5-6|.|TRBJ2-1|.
CASSLGPLDEQFF
TGTGCCAGCAGCTTGGGGCCGCTCGATGAGCAGTTCTTC
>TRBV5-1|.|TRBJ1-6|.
CASSPIGGDNSPLHF
TGCGCCAGCAGCCCCATTGGGGGGGACAATTCACCCCTCCACTTT
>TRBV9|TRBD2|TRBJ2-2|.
CASSVGLAGHGELFF
TGTGCCAGCAGCGTAGGACTAGCGGGGCACGGGGAGCTGTTTTTT
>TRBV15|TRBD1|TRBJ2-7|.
CATSGTGGSYEQYF
TGTGCCACCAGCGGGACAGGGGGCTCCTACGAGCAGTACTTC
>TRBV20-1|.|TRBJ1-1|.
CSAGTKTEAFF
TGCAGCGCTGGGACAAAGACTGAAGCTTTCTTT
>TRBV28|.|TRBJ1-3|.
CASSLSPAGSSGNTIYF
TGTGCCAGCAGTCTCTCCCCGGCAGGAAGCTCTGGAAACACCATATATTTT
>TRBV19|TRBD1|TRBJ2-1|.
CASNQDRAGYNEQFF
TGTGCCAGTAACCAAGACAGGGCAGGCTACAATGAGCAGTTCTTC
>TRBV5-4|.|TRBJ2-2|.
CASTGGLVGAGELFF
TGTGCCAGCACTGGGGGCTTGGTTGGAGCCGGGGAGCTGTTTTTT
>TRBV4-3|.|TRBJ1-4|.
CASSQDLGDRQKLFF
TGCGCCAGCAGCCAAGATCTCGGAGACAGGCAAAAACTGTTTTTT
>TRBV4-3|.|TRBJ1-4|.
CASSQGAYRNEKLFF
TGCGCCAGCAGCCAGGGGGCCTACAGAAATGAAAAACTGTTTTTT
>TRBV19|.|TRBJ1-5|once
CASSQGQPQHF
TGTGCCAGTAGTCAGGGACAGCCCCAGCATTTT
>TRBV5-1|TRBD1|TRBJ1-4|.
CASSHDRDNEKLFF
TGCGCCAGCAGCCATGACAGGGACAATGAAAAACTGTTTTTT
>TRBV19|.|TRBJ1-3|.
CASRRRDGLSSGNTIYF
TGTGCCAGTAGACGACGGGACGGGCTGAGCTCTGGAAACACCATATATTTT
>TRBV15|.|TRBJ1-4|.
CATSRGPSQEKLFF
TGTGCCACCAGCAGAGGACCGAGTCAGGAAAAACTGTTTTTT
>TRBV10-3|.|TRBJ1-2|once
CAISDWNSFYGYTF
TGTGCCATCAGTGACTGGAACAGTTTCTATGGCTACACCTTC
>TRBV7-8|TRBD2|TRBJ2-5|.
CASSLGLAGRETQYF
TGTGCCAGCAGCTTAGGGCTAGCGGGACGAGAGACCCAGTACTTC
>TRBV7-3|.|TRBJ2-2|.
CASSTQGVANTGELFF
TGTGCCAGCAGCACCCAAGGAGTTGCGAACACCGGGGAGCTGTTTTTT
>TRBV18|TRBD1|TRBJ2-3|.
CASSLSGTGGSTDTQYF
TGTGCCAGCTCACTCTCCGGGACAGGGGGGAGCACAGATACGCAGTATTTT
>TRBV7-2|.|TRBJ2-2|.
CASSLVPSVNTGELFF
TGTGCCAGCAGCTTAGTTCCTAGCGTGAACACCGGGGAGCTGTTTTTT
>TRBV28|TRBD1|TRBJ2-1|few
CASTPGGQGNEQFF
TGTGCCAGCACTCCAGGGGGACAGGGCAATGAGCAGTTCTTC
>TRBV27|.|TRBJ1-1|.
CASSFQGLYTEAFF
TGTGCCAGCAGTTTCCAGGGCCTCTACACTGAAGCTTTCTTT
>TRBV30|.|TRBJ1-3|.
CAWIGGGNTIYF
TGTGCCTGGATAGGGGGTGGAAACACCATATATTTT
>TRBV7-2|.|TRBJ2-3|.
CASSLDLWDTSTDTQYF
TGTGCCAGCAGCTTAGATTTGTGGGATACTAGCACAGATACGCAGTATTTT
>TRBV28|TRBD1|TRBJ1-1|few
CASSPRDSQAFF
TGTGCCAGCAGCCCCCGGGACAGTCAAGCTTTCTTT
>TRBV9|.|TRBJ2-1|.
CASSVRAASGNEQFF
TGTGCCAGCAGCGTTAGGGCGGCAAGCGGCAATGAGCAGTTCTTC
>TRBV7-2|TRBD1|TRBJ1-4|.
CASSRLQGAGEKLFF
TGTGCCAGCAGCCGTCTCCAGGGGGCTGGTGAAAAACTGTTTTTT
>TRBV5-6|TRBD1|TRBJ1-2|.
CASSLKQGAGGYTF
TGTGCCAGCAGCTTGAAACAGGGGGCGGGCGGCTACACCTTC
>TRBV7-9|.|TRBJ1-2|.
CASSLDPVIYGYTF
TGTGCCAGCAGCTTAGACCCGGTCATCTATGGCTACACCTTC
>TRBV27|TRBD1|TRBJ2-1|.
CASSQPGQGINYNEQFF
TGTGCCAGCAGTCAACCGGGACAGGGGATAAACTACAATGAGCAGTTCTTC
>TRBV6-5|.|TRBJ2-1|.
CASRRRDEQFF
TGTGCCAGCCGAAGGAGGGATGAGCAGTTCTTC